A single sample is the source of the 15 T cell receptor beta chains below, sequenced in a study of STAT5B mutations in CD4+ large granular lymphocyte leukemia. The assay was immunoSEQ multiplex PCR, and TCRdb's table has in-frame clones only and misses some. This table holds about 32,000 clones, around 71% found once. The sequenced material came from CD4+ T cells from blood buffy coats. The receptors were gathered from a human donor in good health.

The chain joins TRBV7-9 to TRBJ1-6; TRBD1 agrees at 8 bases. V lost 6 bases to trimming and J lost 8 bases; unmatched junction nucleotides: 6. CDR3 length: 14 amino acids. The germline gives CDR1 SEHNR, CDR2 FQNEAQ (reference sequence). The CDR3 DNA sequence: TGTGCCAGCAGGTCAACAGGGGGGGATTCACCCCTCCACTTT. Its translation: CASRSTGGDSPLHF.

The CDR3 reads CASSPIAGSQETQYF. Here the CDR3 DNA reads TGTGCCAGCTCACCGATAGCAGGGTCCCAAGAGACCCAGTACTTC. V usage is TRBV18 and J usage is TRBJ2-5; possible D gene TRBD1, 5 bases. Germline V gene data show CDR1 as KGHSH and CDR2 as LQKENI. V shed 3 bases and J shed 1 base, with 12 bases lying between them. CDR3 length: 15 residues.

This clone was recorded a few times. For the CDR3, the DNA is TGTGCCAGCGGACAGGGGTATTCACCCCTCCACTTT. Translating it yields CASGQGYSPLHF. This chain connects TRBV19 to TRBJ1-6; 9 nucleotides match TRBD1. The ends lost 9 bases at V and 8 bases at J; junction bases unmatched: 2. This CDR3 region has 12 residues. The germline V gene encodes CDR1 LNHDA and CDR2 SQIVND (reference sequence). Supplemented by reference TRBV19 and TRBJ1-6, the full variable domain reads DGGITQSPKYLFRKEGQNVTLSCEQNLNHDAMYWYRQDPGQGLRLIYYSQIVNDFQKGDIAEGYSVSREKKESFPLTVTSAQKNPTAFYLCASGQGYSPLHFGNGTRLTVT.

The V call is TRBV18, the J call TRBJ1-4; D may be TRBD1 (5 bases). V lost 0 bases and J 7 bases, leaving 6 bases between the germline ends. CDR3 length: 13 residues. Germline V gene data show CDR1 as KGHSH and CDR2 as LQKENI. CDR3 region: CASSPPGAEKLFF. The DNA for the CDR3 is TGTGCCAGCTCACCACCCGGGGCTGAAAAACTGTTTTTT.

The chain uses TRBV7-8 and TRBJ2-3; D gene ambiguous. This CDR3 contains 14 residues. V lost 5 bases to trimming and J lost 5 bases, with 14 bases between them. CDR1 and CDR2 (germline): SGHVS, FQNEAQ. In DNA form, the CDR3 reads TGTGCCAGCAGCCATAGAGGTCTTGAAGATACGCAGTATTTT. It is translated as CASSHRGLEDTQYF.

The CDR3 loop is CAVKGGLSSYEQYF. As DNA, the CDR3 is TGTGCCGTCAAGGGGGGCCTAAGCTCCTACGAGCAGTACTTC. The chain joins TRBV28 to TRBJ2-7, with D perhaps matching TRBD1 or TRBD2 (6 bases each). The CDR3 contains 14 residues. Trimming took 11 bases from V and 0 from J, leaving 17 bases between them. Germline-derived CDR1 and CDR2 are MDHEN and SYDVKM. Based on the CDR3 plus reference TRBV28 and TRBJ2-7, the full variable domain is DVKVTQSSRYLVKRTGEKVFLECVQDMDHENMFWYRQDPGLGLRLIYFSYDVKMKEKGDIPEGYSVSREKKERFSLILESASTNQTSMYLCAVKGGLSSYEQYFGPGTRLTVT.

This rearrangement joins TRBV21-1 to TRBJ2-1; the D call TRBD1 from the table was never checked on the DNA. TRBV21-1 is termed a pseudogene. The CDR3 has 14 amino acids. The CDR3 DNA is TGTGCCAGCAAACCGGGACAGGGGGACAATGAGCAGTTCTTC. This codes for CASKPGQGDNEQFF.

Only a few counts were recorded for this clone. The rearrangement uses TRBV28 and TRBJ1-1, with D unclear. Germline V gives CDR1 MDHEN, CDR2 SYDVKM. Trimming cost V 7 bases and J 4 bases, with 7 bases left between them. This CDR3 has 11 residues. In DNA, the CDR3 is TGTGCCAGCACCGACCCCACTGAAGCTTTCTTT. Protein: CASTDPTEAFF.

CDR3 protein: CASSLTLTSLQFF. The CDR3 bases are TGTGCCAGCAGCTTGACCTTGACTAGTCTTCAGTTCTTC. This chain joins TRBV5-5 and TRBJ2-1; tentatively, D is TRBD2 (6 bases). The V end lost 1 base, the J end lost 13 bases, and 15 bases lay between the germline ends. This CDR3 region has 13 residues. The germline V gene encodes CDR1 SGHKS and CDR2 YYEKEE (reference sequence).

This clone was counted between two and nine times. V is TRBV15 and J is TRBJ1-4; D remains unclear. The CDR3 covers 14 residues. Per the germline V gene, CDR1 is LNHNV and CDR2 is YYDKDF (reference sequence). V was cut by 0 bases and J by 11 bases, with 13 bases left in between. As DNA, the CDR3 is TGTGCCACCAGCAGAGATGGTAATCCGGAGAAACTGTTTTTT. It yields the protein CATSRDGNPEKLFF.

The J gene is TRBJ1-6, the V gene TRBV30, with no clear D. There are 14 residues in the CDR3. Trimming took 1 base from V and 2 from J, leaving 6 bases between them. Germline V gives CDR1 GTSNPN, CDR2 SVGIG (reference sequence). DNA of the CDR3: TGTGCCTGGAGTGCAGGCCCCTATAATTCACCCCTCCACTTT. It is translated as CAWSAGPYNSPLHF.

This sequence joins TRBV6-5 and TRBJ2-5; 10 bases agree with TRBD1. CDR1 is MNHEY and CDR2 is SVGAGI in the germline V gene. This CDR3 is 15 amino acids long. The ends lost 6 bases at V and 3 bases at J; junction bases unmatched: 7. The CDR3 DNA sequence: TGTGCCAGCAGGACCCCGGGACAGGGGAAAGAGACCCAGTACTTC. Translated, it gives CASRTPGQGKETQYF.

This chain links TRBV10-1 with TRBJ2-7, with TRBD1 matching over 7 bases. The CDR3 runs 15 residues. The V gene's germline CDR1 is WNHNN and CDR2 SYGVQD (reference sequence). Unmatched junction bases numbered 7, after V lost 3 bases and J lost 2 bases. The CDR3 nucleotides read TGCGCCAGCAGTGAACGTGCGACAGGGCCCTACGAGCAGTACTTC. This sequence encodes CASSERATGPYEQYF.

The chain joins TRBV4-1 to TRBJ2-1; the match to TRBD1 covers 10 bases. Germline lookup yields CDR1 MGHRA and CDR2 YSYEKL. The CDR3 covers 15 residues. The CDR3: CASERGSGQGSEQFF. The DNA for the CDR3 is TGCGCATCCGAGAGGGGGTCGGGACAGGGGTCTGAGCAGTTCTTC.

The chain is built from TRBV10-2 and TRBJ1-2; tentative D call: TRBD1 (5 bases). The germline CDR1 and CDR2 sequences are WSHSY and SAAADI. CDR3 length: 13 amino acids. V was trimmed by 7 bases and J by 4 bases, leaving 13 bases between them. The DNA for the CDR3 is TGCGCCAGCAAGGCAGGGAGCCTCTATGGCTACACCTTC. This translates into CASKAGSLYGYTF.